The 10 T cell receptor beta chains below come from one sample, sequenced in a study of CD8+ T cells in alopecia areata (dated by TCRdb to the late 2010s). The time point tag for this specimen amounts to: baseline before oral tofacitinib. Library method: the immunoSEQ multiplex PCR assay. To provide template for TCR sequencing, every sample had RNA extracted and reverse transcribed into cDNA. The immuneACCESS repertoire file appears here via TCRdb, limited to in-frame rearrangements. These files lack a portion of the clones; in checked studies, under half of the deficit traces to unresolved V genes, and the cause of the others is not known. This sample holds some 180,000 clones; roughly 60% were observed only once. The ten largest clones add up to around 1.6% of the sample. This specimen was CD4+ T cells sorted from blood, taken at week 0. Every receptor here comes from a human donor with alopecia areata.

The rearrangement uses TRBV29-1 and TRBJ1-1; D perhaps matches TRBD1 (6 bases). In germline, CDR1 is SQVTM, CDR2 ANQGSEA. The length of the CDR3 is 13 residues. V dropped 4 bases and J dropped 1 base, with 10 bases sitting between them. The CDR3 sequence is CSVGLGQNTEAFF. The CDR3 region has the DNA TGCAGCGTTGGATTGGGACAGAACACTGAAGCTTTCTTT.

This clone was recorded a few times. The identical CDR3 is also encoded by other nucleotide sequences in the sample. Here the CDR3 reads CSVASGGQETQYF. CDR3 in DNA: TGCAGCGTTGCGTCCGGGGGACAAGAGACCCAGTACTTC. The V call is TRBV29-1, the J call TRBJ2-5, with a possible D match to TRBD2 (6 bases). Germline lookup yields CDR1 SQVTM and CDR2 ANQGSEA. The CDR3 extends over 13 amino acids. V was pared by 4 bases and J by 2 bases, with 11 bases between.

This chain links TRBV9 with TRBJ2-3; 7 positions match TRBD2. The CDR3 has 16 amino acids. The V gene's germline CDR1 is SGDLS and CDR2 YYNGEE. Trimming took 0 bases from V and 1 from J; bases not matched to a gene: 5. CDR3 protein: CASSVGSLAGTDTQYF. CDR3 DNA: TGTGCCAGCAGCGTAGGGTCCCTAGCGGGCACAGATACGCAGTATTTT. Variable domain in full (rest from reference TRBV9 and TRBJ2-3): DSGVTQTPKHLITATGQRVTLRCSPRSGDLSVYWYQQSLDQGLQFLIQYYNGEERAKGNILERFSAQQFPDLHSELNLSSLELGDSALYFCASSVGSLAGTDTQYFGPGTRLTVL.

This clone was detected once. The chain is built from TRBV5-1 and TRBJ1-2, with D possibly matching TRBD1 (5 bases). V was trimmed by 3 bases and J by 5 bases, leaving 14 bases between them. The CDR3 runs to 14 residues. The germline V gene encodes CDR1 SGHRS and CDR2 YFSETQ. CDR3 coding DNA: TGCGCCAGCAGCTCAGGGATTTTAGAATATGGCTACACCTTC. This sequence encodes CASSSGILEYGYTF. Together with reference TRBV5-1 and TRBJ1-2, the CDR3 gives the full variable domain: KAGVTQTPRYLIKTRGQQVTLSCSPISGHRSVSWYQQTPGQGLQFLFEYFSETQRNKGNFPGRFSGRQFSNSRSEMNVSTLELGDSALYLCASSSGILEYGYTFGSGTRLTVV.

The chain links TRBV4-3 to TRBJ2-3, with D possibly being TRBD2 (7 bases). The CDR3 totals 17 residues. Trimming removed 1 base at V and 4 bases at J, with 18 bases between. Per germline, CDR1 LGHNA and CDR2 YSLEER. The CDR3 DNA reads TGCGCCAGCAGCCAAGGGGAGAGGGGGGGCCGAGCAGATACGCAGTATTTT. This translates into CASSQGERGGRADTQYF.

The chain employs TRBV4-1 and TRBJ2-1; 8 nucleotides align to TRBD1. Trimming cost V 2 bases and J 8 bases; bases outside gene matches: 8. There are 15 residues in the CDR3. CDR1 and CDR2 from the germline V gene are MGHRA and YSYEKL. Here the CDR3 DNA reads TGCGCCAGCAGCCAAAAGGACAGGGAAGTTTATGAGCAGTTCTTC. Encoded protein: CASSQKDREVYEQFF.

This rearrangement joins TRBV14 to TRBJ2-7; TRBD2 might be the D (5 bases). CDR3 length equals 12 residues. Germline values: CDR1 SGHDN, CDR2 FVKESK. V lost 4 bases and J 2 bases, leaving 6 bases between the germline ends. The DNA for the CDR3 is TGTGCCAGCAGCCCCGGGACCTACGAGCAGTACTTC. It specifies CASSPGTYEQYF.

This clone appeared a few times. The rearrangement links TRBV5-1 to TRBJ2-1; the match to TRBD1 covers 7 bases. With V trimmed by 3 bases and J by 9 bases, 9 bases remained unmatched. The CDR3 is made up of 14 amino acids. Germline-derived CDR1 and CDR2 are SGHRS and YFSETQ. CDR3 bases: TGCGCCAGCAGCTACCGGACAGGTGAGAGTGAGCAGTTCTTC. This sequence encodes CASSYRTGESEQFF.

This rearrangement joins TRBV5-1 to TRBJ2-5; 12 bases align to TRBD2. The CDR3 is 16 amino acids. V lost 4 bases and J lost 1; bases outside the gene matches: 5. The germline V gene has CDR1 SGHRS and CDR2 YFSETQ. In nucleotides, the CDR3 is TGCGCCAGCAGCCCTCCACTAGCGGGGGGCCAAGAGACCCAGTACTTC. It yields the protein CASSPPLAGGQETQYF. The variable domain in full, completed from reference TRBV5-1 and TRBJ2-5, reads KAGVTQTPRYLIKTRGQQVTLSCSPISGHRSVSWYQQTPGQGLQFLFEYFSETQRNKGNFPGRFSGRQFSNSRSEMNVSTLELGDSALYLCASSPPLAGGQETQYFGPGTRLLVL.

CDR3 sequence: CAWSVLAGTTDTQYF. CDR3 bases: TGTGCCTGGAGTGTTCTAGCGGGGACCACAGATACGCAGTATTTT. V and J are TRBV30 and TRBJ2-3; TRBD2 aligns across 9 bases. Trimming removed 0 bases from V and 2 bases from J; junction bases left unmatched: 3. There are 15 residues in the CDR3. The V gene's germline CDR1 is GTSNPN and CDR2 SVGIG (reference sequence).